The rows below give T cell receptor beta chains drawn from one sample of a study of Ad26.COV2.S vaccination and SARS-CoV-2 variants. The data were produced by immunoSEQ multiplex PCR, yet TCRdb's version contains in-frame clones alone and is incomplete. This repertoire shows some 640,000 clones, more than 80% found once; its top ten account for 1.5%. This specimen was peripheral blood, taken in a trial of Ad26.COV2.S vaccine versus placebo. These receptors all come from a person aged 18-60 years who received the Ad26.COV2.S COVID-19 vaccine or a placebo. The CDR3 runs from the conserved cysteine through the conserved F or W. Clone size is shown for a subset of rows, as once, few, many or a class of expanded clone.

abundance: .; v_gene: TRBV2; CDR3aa: CASSGRQPSSYNSPLHF
abundance: .; v_gene: TRBV7-2; CDR3aa: CASSSGFLSGHSYEQYF
abundance: .; v_gene: TRBV3-1/TRBV3-2; CDR3aa: CASSQDFGWGEKLFF
abundance: .; v_gene: TRBV30; CDR3aa: CAWSVEQLYGYTF
abundance: .; v_gene: TRBV30; CDR3aa: CATNKQGSDEKLFF
abundance: .; v_gene: TRBV9; CDR3aa: CASSPRTWRAGGDEQFF
abundance: .; v_gene: TRBV7-2; CDR3aa: CASAGLAGGYNEQFF
abundance: .; v_gene: TRBV7-9; CDR3aa: CASSLVDGQETQYF
abundance: .; v_gene: TRBV2; CDR3aa: CASIRGGLAYNEQFF
abundance: once; v_gene: TRBV6-5; CDR3aa: CASSSSGSTYNEQFF
abundance: .; v_gene: TRBV7-2; CDR3aa: CASSLGGAGGNEKLFF
abundance: .; v_gene: TRBV24-1; CDR3aa: CATIRPPGYGYTF
abundance: .; v_gene: TRBV27; CDR3aa: CASSEFQTHYNSPLHF
abundance: .; v_gene: TRBV10-2; CDR3aa: CASSLAGDFNEQFF
abundance: .; v_gene: TRBV2; CDR3aa: CASTVEGGNEQFF
abundance: .; v_gene: TRBV25-1; CDR3aa: CASSEAGGISGNTIYF
abundance: .; v_gene: TRBV7-9; CDR3aa: CASSLGGQGRNTEAFF
abundance: .; v_gene: TRBV30; CDR3aa: CAWSDQLGSYNSPLHF
abundance: .; v_gene: TRBV4-1; CDR3aa: CASSQDYRLSYNSPLHF
abundance: .; v_gene: TRBV19; CDR3aa: CASSTPDPGYTF
abundance: .; v_gene: TRBV27; CDR3aa: CASSPGEGTNQPQHF
abundance: .; v_gene: TRBV9; CDR3aa: CASSAGTSYYNEQFF
abundance: .; v_gene: TRBV4-1; CDR3aa: CASSSPLGGDDTDTQYF
abundance: .; v_gene: TRBV19; CDR3aa: CASSIFTGTSGSVIEFF
abundance: .; v_gene: TRBV4-2; CDR3aa: CASSQNYEQYF
abundance: .; v_gene: TRBV3-1/TRBV3-2; CDR3aa: CASSQGLTSLAKNIQYF
abundance: once; v_gene: TRBV24-1; CDR3aa: CATSDTLGGEAFF
abundance: .; v_gene: TRBV30; CDR3aa: CAWSVESGNTEAFF
abundance: .; v_gene: TRBV7-9; CDR3aa: CASSLQGTYGELFF
abundance: .; v_gene: TRBV6-5; CDR3aa: CASRPGQGANEKLFF
abundance: few; v_gene: TRBV7-9; CDR3aa: CASSLAGSSNTGELFF
abundance: once; v_gene: TRBV2; CDR3aa: CASRVTGDTEAFF
abundance: .; v_gene: TRBV9; CDR3aa: CASSNTGQLGTDTQYF
abundance: .; v_gene: TRBV5-6; CDR3aa: CASSLRGMGVTIPLHF
abundance: .; v_gene: TRBV19; CDR3aa: CASRGRDRSPPTNEKLFF
abundance: .; v_gene: TRBV24-1; CDR3aa: CATSLPGAFF
abundance: .; v_gene: TRBV19; CDR3aa: CASSVLAGGRNEQFF
abundance: .; v_gene: TRBV10-1; CDR3aa: CASSRVPPFNEQFF
abundance: .; v_gene: TRBV27; CDR3aa: CASSSLGGGLAKNIQYF
abundance: .; v_gene: TRBV5-1; CDR3aa: CASRVPQGQGVQDTQYF
abundance: .; v_gene: TRBV4-3; CDR3aa: CASSQGHRGAGGAQPQHF